This T cell receptor (beta chain) was observed in a study of blood T cells in healthy people across ages. PCR was performed a second time for about 7 to 11 cycles using a sample-barcoded 5' primer and a J-beta primer mix. TCRdb called the 5' RACE reads again in MiXCR, with one record for every CDR3 protein. The sample has approximately 1.5 million distinct CDR3 sequences; under 55% are singletons. This clonotype was counted between two and nine times. The CDR3 extends over 12 amino acids. The J segment lost 7 bases and the V segment lost 6 bases, leaving 2 bases of the junction unmatched. The germline CDR1 and CDR2 sequences are MNHNY and SVGAGI (reference sequence).

This sequence originates from a woman younger than 35 in good health. The rearrangement joins TRBV6-6 to TRBJ1-5, with TRBD1 matching 8 bases. The sequencing sample was made of blood. The CDR3 DNA follows: TGTGCCAGCAGACAGGGGGTGCAGCCCCAGCATTTT. It codes for CASRQGVQPQHF.